This T cell receptor (beta chain) was observed in a study of identical twins. Overall study findings and caveats: Cross-sectional statistics, not tracking of the same donors, supported the conclusions. Out-of-frame alpha sequences shared between twins exhibited an excess of low generation probability.

TCRdb itself ran the 5' RACE reads through MiXCR, one entry per CDR3 protein. This table holds around 250,000 distinct CDR3 sequences, about 7% found once. This clonotype was counted many times. Its antigen is not known. The CDR3 sequence is 13 residues long. V lost 3 bases, J lost 8 bases, and 16 bases lay in between. The germline V gene encodes CDR1 SQVTM and CDR2 ANQGSEA. The sample was also linked to a second study, of yellow fever vaccine responses in identical twins. That paper notes: Each twin's T cell response to the vaccine was reported to look partly convergent and partly personalized.

Sequenced sample: memory (CD45RO+) T cells sorted from blood. V usage is TRBV29-1 and J usage is TRBJ1-2; D perhaps matches TRBD1 (5 bases). The sequence was obtained from a woman aged 18-30 years in good health. The CDR3 DNA reads as TGCAGCGTTGAGGGCGTAGGGGTTGAAGGCTACACCTTC. Its translation: CSVEGVGVEGYTF.